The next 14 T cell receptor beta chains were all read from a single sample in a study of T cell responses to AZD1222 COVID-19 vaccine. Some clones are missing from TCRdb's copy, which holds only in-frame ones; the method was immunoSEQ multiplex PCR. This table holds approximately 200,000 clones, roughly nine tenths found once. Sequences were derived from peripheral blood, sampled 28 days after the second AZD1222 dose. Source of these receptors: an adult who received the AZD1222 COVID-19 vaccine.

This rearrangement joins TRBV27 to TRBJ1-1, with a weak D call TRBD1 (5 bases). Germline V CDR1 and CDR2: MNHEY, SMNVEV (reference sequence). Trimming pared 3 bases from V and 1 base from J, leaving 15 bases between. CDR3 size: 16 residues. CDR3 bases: TGTGCCAGCAGTTTCGGGACCTCTACTTCGAACACTGAAGCTTTCTTT. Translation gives CASSFGTSTSNTEAFF.

The CDR3: CASSARSRGETQYF. CDR3 DNA: TGTGCCAGCAGCGCCAGAAGTCGAGGAGAGACCCAGTACTTC. This sequence joins TRBV9 and TRBJ2-5; D not certain. The CDR3 length is 14 residues. The V gene lost 3 bases and the J gene lost 4 bases, with 13 bases spanning the gap. Germline-derived CDR1 and CDR2 are SGDLS and YYNGEE.

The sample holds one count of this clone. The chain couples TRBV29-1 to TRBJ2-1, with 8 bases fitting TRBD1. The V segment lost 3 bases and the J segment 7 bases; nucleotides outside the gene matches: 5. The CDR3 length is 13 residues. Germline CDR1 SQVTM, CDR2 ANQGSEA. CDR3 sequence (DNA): TGCAGCGTTGACTCTCAGGGGGCTAATGAGCAGTTCTTC. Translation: CSVDSQGANEQFF.

CDR3 sequence reads: CASSLGVGNTEAFF. The CDR3 nucleotides read TGTGCCAGCAGCTTGGGCGTGGGAAACACTGAAGCTTTCTTT. The rearrangement links TRBV5-4 to TRBJ1-1; D ambiguous. V was cut by 0 bases and J by 2 bases, with 8 bases left in between. CDR1 and CDR2 (germline): SGHNT, YYREEE (reference sequence). CDR3 length: 14 amino acids. Filled out from reference TRBV5-4 and TRBJ1-1, the complete variable domain reads ETGVTQSPTHLIKTRGQQVTLRCSSQSGHNTVSWYQQALGQGPQFIFQYYREEENGRGNFPPRFSGLQFPNYSSELNVNALELDDSALYLCASSLGVGNTEAFFGQGTRLTVV.

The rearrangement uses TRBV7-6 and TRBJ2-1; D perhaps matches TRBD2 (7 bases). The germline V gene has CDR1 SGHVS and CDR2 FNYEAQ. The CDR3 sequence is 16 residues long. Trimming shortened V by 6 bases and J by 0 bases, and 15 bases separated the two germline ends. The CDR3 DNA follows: TGTGCCAGCAGTCGAGAGGGGGGGAGCTCCTACAATGAGCAGTTCTTC. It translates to CASSREGGSSYNEQFF.

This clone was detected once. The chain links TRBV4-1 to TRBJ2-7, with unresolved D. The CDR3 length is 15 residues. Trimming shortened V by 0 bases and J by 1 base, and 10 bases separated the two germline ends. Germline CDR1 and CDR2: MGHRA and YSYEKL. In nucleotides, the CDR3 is TGCGCCAGCAGCCAAGATTGGCCTGGGTCCTACGAGCAGTACTTC. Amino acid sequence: CASSQDWPGSYEQYF.

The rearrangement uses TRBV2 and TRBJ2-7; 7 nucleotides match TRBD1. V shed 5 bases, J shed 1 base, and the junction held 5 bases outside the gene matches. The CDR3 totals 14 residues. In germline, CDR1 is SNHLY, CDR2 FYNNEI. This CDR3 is CASSPTGKSYEQYF. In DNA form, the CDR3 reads TGTGCCAGCAGTCCGACAGGGAAATCCTACGAGCAGTACTTC.

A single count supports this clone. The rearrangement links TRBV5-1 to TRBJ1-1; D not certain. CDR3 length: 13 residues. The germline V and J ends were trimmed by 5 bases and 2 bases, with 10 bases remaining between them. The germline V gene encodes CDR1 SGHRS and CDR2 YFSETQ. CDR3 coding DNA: TGCGCCAGCAGGCGGGATTTAAACACTGAAGCTTTCTTT. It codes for CASRRDLNTEAFF.

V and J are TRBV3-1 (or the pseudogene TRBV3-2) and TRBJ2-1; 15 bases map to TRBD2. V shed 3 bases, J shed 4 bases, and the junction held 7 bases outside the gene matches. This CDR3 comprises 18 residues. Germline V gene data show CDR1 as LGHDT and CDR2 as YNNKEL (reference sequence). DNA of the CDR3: TGTGCCAGCAGCCACCTTGGTGGACTAGCGGGAGGGTACAATGAGCAGTTCTTC. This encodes CASSHLGGLAGGYNEQFF.

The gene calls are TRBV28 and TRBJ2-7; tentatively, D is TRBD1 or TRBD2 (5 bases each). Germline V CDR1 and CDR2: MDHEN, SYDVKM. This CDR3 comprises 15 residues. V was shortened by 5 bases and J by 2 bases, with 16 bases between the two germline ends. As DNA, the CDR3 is TGTGCCAGCAGTCCTCAGGGACCTGGTACCTACGAGCAGTACTTC. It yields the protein CASSPQGPGTYEQYF.

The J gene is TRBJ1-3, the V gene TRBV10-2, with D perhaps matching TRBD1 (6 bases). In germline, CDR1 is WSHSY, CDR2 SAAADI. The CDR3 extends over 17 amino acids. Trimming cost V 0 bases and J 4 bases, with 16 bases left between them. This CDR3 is CASSESMMGATGNTIYF. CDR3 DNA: TGCGCCAGCAGTGAGTCGATGATGGGGGCAACAGGAAACACCATATATTTT.

The chain's CDR3 is CASSQLPSGSLPGGDEQYF. The CDR3, as DNA: TGCGCCAGCAGCCAACTCCCTAGCGGGAGCCTCCCGGGGGGCGACGAGCAGTACTTC. This chain connects TRBV5-1 to TRBJ2-7; 10 bases are shared with TRBD2. The V segment lost 4 bases and the J segment 5 bases; nucleotides outside the gene matches: 21. Germline CDR1 reads SGHRS; CDR2 reads YFSETQ. The CDR3 contains 19 residues.

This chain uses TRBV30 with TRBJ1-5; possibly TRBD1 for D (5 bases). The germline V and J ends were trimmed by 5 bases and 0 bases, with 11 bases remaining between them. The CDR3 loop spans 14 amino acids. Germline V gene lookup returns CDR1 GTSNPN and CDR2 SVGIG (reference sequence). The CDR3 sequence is CAWSRGASNQPQHF. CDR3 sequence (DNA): TGTGCCTGGTCTCGAGGGGCTAGCAATCAGCCCCAGCATTTT.

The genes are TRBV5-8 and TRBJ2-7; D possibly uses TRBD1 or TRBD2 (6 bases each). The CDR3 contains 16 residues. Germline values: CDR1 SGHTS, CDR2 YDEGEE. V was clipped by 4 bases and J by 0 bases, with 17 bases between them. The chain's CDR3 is CASSPGDRSSSYEQYF. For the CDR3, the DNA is TGTGCCAGCAGCCCGGGAGACAGGAGCAGCTCCTACGAGCAGTACTTC.